Below, 30 T cell receptor beta chains from the same sample are listed, as sequenced in a study of human T cells and chemical hapten exposure. Time point given: pre-sensitization, week 0. Treatment of the sample: therapeutic diphenylcyclopropenone sensitization with weekly scalp DPC. TCRdb reanalysed the RACE reads using MiXCR and keeps one entry per CDR3 protein. Here the sample spans around 260,000 distinct CDR3 sequences, about 9.4% being singletons. Sequenced material: whole blood, taken in connection with sensitization to the hapten diphenylcyclopropenone (DPC). These receptors were collected from a middle-aged woman with alopecia areata. Some clones in this sample may be carry-over from other donors' samples.

This clonotype was detected only a few times. V is TRBV28 and J is TRBJ1-5, with D unclear. The CDR3 runs to 16 residues. Germline assignment: CDR1 MDHEN and CDR2 SYDVKM. The V and J ends lost 4 bases and 2 bases respectively, with 15 bases between them. CDR3 coding DNA: TGTGCCAGCAGTTCCCCAGCTAGCTGGGGCAATCAGCCCCAGCATTTT. Protein product: CASSSPASWGNQPQHF.

In its sample, this clonotype was seen many times. The V call is TRBV28, the J call TRBJ1-6; possible D gene TRBD1, 5 bases. This CDR3 comprises 14 residues. Germline lookup yields CDR1 MDHEN and CDR2 SYDVKM. The germline V and J ends were trimmed by 6 bases and 10 bases, with 16 bases remaining between them. CDR3 nucleotides: TGTGCCAGCAGCTTCTCGGGGCAGTCCTCACCCCTCCACTTT. It specifies CASSFSGQSSPLHF. The whole variable domain, filled in from reference TRBV28 and TRBJ1-6, reads DVKVTQSSRYLVKRTGEKVFLECVQDMDHENMFWYRQDPGLGLRLIYFSYDVKMKEKGDIPEGYSVSREKKERFSLILESASTNQTSMYLCASSFSGQSSPLHFGNGTRLTVT.

This sequence joins TRBV7-2 and TRBJ1-1, with a possible D match to TRBD1 (5 bases). V lost 4 bases, J lost 8 bases, and 17 bases lay in between. CDR1 is SGHTA, CDR2 FQGNSA, per germline. The CDR3 runs to 14 residues. The CDR3 region is CASSSRGRISEAFF. In DNA form, the CDR3 reads TGTGCCAGCAGCTCCCGGGGACGGATTAGCGAAGCTTTCTTT.

This chain uses TRBV12-3 or TRBV12-4 with TRBJ1-6; 8 bases are shared with TRBD1. The CDR3 contains 16 residues. The V and J ends lost 6 bases and 8 bases, in that order; junction bases with no gene match: 12. The CDR3 DNA follows: TGTGCCAGCAGAGATCAGGGGGCTTATCTCCATTCACCCCTCCACTTT. This codes for CASRDQGAYLHSPLHF.

This chain connects TRBV6-1 to TRBJ1-1; 9 positions match TRBD1. V lost 7 bases to trimming and J lost 3 bases; unmatched junction nucleotides: 9. The CDR3 runs to 15 residues. Germline lookup yields CDR1 MNHNS and CDR2 SASEGT. CDR3 in amino acids: CASTWGDRVDTEAFF. Written as DNA, the CDR3 is TGTGCCAGCACCTGGGGGGACAGGGTAGACACTGAAGCTTTCTTT.

This clonotype was observed a few times. The chain recombines TRBV7-2 with TRBJ2-1; tentatively, D is TRBD1 or TRBD2 (7 bases each). The V gene's germline CDR1 is SGHTA and CDR2 FQGNSA. This CDR3 is 16 amino acids long. V was cut by 1 base and J by 6 bases, with 16 bases left in between. The CDR3, as DNA: TGTGCCAGCAGCTTAGAGACAGGGAGGGCCCGCAATGAGCAGTTCTTC. Translated: CASSLETGRARNEQFF.

This clonotype occurred a few times. V usage is TRBV28 and J usage is TRBJ1-1, with a weak D call TRBD1 (6 bases). Looked up from germline, CDR1 is MDHEN and CDR2 is SYDVKM. The CDR3 contains 14 residues. V was shortened by 3 bases and J by 2 bases, with 10 bases between the two germline ends. This CDR3 is CASSFPGHNTEAFF. CDR3 in DNA: TGTGCCAGCAGTTTTCCGGGACACAACACTGAAGCTTTCTTT.

A few counts support this clonotype. This sequence joins TRBV5-4 and TRBJ1-6; TRBD1 aligns across 9 bases. V lost 5 bases and J lost 7; bases outside the gene matches: 7. The CDR3 is 15 residues long. Germline V gene lookup returns CDR1 SGHNT and CDR2 YYREEE (reference sequence). CDR3: CASSTDRGVNSPLHF. In nucleotides, the CDR3 is TGTGCCAGCAGTACAGACAGGGGGGTCAATTCACCCCTCCACTTT.

This clonotype was counted between two and nine times. The chain links TRBV20-1 to TRBJ2-5; no reliable D call. V was cut by 2 bases and J by 4 bases, with 5 bases left in between. The germline gives CDR1 DFQATT, CDR2 SNEGSKA (reference sequence). This CDR3 is built from 11 residues. This CDR3 is CSARIGETQYF. As DNA, the CDR3 is TGCAGTGCTAGAATAGGAGAGACCCAGTACTTC.

The V gene is TRBV9, the J gene TRBJ2-1; 9 positions agree with TRBD2. Germline V gene data show CDR1 as SGDLS and CDR2 as YYNGEE. V shed 0 bases and J 3 bases; nucleotides not matched to a gene: 1. The CDR3 spans 15 residues. In nucleotides, the CDR3 is TGTGCCAGCAGCGTAGATAGCGGGAGCTACAATGAGCAGTTCTTC. It translates to CASSVDSGSYNEQFF.

This clonotype was detected a few times. The rearrangement links TRBV7-2 to TRBJ1-3; D gene ambiguous. Trimming cost V 6 bases and J 0 bases, with 12 bases left between them. The CDR3 has 15 residues. Germline CDR1 SGHTA, CDR2 FQGNSA. The CDR3 region is CASRSPVFSGNTIYF. DNA for the CDR3: TGTGCCAGCAGGTCCCCGGTGTTCTCTGGAAACACCATATATTTT.

Only a few counts were recorded for this clonotype. This chain links TRBV6-2 or TRBV6-3 with TRBJ2-7, with D possibly being TRBD2 (5 bases). Trimming took off 5 bases at V and 0 bases at J, with 14 bases between the two ends. Germline CDR1 MNHEY, CDR2 SVGEGT. The CDR3 length is 15 residues. For the CDR3, the DNA is TGTGCCAGCAGTCAGACGACGGGAAGCTCCTACGAGCAGTACTTC. Protein product: CASSQTTGSSYEQYF.

In this sample, this clonotype turned up a few times. This chain links TRBV6-2 or TRBV6-3 with TRBJ2-1; perhaps TRBD2 as D (6 bases). The V gene's germline CDR1 is MNHEY and CDR2 SVGEGT. V was pared by 2 bases and J by 8 bases, with 22 bases between. This CDR3 contains 17 residues. In DNA form, the CDR3 reads TGTGCCAGCAGTTACCCCAGGGTTAGGACTATCCCGTATGAGCAGTTCTTC. Translated, it gives CASSYPRVRTIPYEQFF.

The chain uses TRBV20-1 and TRBJ1-5; D may be TRBD1 (6 bases). The germline gives CDR1 DFQATT, CDR2 SNEGSKA (reference sequence). Trimming removed 3 bases from V and 10 bases from J, with 16 bases in between. The CDR3 runs 13 residues. CDR3 nucleotides: TGCAGTGCTAGCCAGGCAGGGGACCGCCCCCAGCATTTT. Amino acid sequence: CSASQAGDRPQHF.

This clonotype was seen at least ten times. The chain joins TRBV28 to TRBJ2-1, with 7 bases identical to TRBD2. Germline V gene data show CDR1 as MDHEN and CDR2 as SYDVKM. The J segment lost 8 bases and the V segment lost 3 bases, leaving 4 bases of the junction unmatched. This CDR3 has 13 residues. The DNA for the CDR3 is TGTGCCAGCAGTTTTCAGGGAGGGCATGAGCAGTTCTTC. Translation gives CASSFQGGHEQFF.

The chain couples TRBV7-2 to TRBJ2-7; 8 bases fit TRBD1. Germline-derived CDR1 and CDR2 are SGHTA and FQGNSA. After removal of 5 bases from V and 4 bases from J, the junction contained 7 bases not matched to a gene. The CDR3 length is 14 residues. CDR3 bases: TGTGCCAGCAGCACCGGACAGGGCGTATACGAGCAGTACTTC. It encodes CASSTGQGVYEQYF.

The V call is TRBV6-6, the J call TRBJ1-1; the match to TRBD1 covers 12 bases. Per germline, CDR1 MNHNY and CDR2 SVGAGI (reference sequence). The CDR3 runs 15 residues. V was pared by 6 bases and J by 2 bases, with 4 bases of the junction left unmatched. The CDR3 loop is CASRTGTGGNTEAFF. DNA for the CDR3: TGTGCCAGCAGGACCGGGACAGGGGGCAACACTGAAGCTTTCTTT.

This rearrangement joins TRBV6-2 or TRBV6-3 to TRBJ2-3; D gene uncertain. The CDR3 length is 17 residues. The V end lost 2 bases, the J end lost 0 bases, and 15 bases lay between the germline ends. Germline V CDR1 and CDR2: MNHEY, SVGEGT. CDR3 loop: CASSYPTALESTDTQYF. The DNA for the CDR3 is TGTGCCAGCAGTTACCCGACGGCTTTGGAAAGCACAGATACGCAGTATTTT.

This clonotype was seen at least ten times. The chain combines TRBV7-9 with TRBJ1-2; a possible D gene is TRBD1 (5 bases). Germline CDR1 SEHNR, CDR2 FQNEAQ (reference sequence). Trimming took off 1 base at V and 5 bases at J, with 8 bases between the two ends. The CDR3 sequence is 13 residues long. The CDR3 here is CASSLVAGYGYTF. For the CDR3, the DNA is TGTGCCAGCAGCTTAGTAGCAGGGTATGGCTACACCTTC.

The CDR3 region has the DNA TGTGCCAGCAGTTTAGGACAGGGGGTGAGGCAGCCCCAGCATTTT. Its protein is CASSLGQGVRQPQHF. The chain is built from TRBV12-3 or TRBV12-4 and TRBJ1-5, with 9 bases aligning to TRBD1. The CDR3 spans 15 residues. The trim removed 1 base at V and 7 bases at J, leaving 5 bases unmatched.

Turning to this clonotype: At one end the junction does not follow the germline gene, possibly because of a read error. V usage is TRBV29-1 and J usage is TRBJ2-1, with D possibly called TRBD1 or TRBD2 (5 bases each). The CDR3 runs to 13 residues. Germline loops: CDR1 SQVTM, CDR2 ANQGSEA. CDR3 in DNA: TGCAGCGGCCGGGACGGACTTATAGATGAGCTGTTCTTC. Encoded protein: CSGRDGLIDELFF.

This clonotype was detected a few times. The chain employs TRBV7-3 and TRBJ2-2; D gene unclear. The CDR3 has 12 amino acids. The V end was cut by 3 bases, the J end by 7 bases, with 6 bases between. Germline V gene sequence: CDR1 SGHTA, CDR2 FQGTGA. The CDR3 DNA sequence: TGTGCCAGCAGCTTCGGTCGCGGGGAGCTGTTTTTT. This sequence encodes CASSFGRGELFF.

This clonotype has only a few counts. The chain has TRBV19 and TRBJ2-2; a possible D gene is TRBD2 (6 bases). CDR1 is LNHDA, CDR2 SQIVND, per germline (reference sequence). The CDR3 contains 14 residues. V gave up 6 bases and J gave up 4 bases, with 12 bases separating them. Here the CDR3 DNA reads TGTGCCAGTAGGCCGGGACTCGGCACCGGGGAGCTGTTTTTT. It is translated as CASRPGLGTGELFF.

There are a few counts of this clonotype. The rearrangement joins TRBV15 to TRBJ2-1; D possibly corresponds to TRBD2 (5 bases). Trimming pared 5 bases from V and 7 bases from J, leaving 18 bases between. This CDR3 has 15 amino acids. Germline assignment: CDR1 LNHNV and CDR2 YYDKDF (reference sequence). This CDR3 is CATSQAGDPPNEQFF. The CDR3 bases are TGTGCCACCAGCCAGGCCGGGGATCCCCCTAATGAGCAGTTCTTC.

The chain joins TRBV7-9 to TRBJ2-5; D may be TRBD2 (6 bases). Germline V gene lookup returns CDR1 SEHNR and CDR2 FQNEAQ (reference sequence). CDR3 length equals 14 residues. Trimming removed 5 bases at V and 4 bases at J, with 14 bases between. CDR3 in amino acids: CASSPGLGVETQYF. CDR3 DNA sequence: TGTGCCAGCAGCCCGGGACTGGGGGTAGAGACCCAGTACTTC.

This sequence joins TRBV4-1 and TRBJ2-1; TRBD2 is a possible D gene (6 bases). Per the germline V gene, CDR1 is MGHRA and CDR2 is YSYEKL. The CDR3 has 15 amino acids. V shed 1 base and J shed 4 bases, with 11 bases lying between them. The CDR3 DNA is TGCGCCAGCAGCCAAGTTGGGAGGCCATACAATGAGCAGTTCTTC. Translation: CASSQVGRPYNEQFF.

In this sample, this clonotype turned up a few times. J is TRBJ2-1 and V is TRBV7-9; TRBD1 agrees at 9 bases. The CDR3 is made up of 16 amino acids. The germline gives CDR1 SEHNR, CDR2 FQNEAQ (reference sequence). The V gene end was trimmed by 10 bases and the J gene end by 10 bases; junction bases not matched to a gene: 20. CDR3 coding DNA: TGTGCCACCAACAGACCGGGACAGGGTTTTCAAAGGGAGCAGTTCTTC. Its protein product is CATNRPGQGFQREQFF.

This clonotype was counted only a few times. The chain uses TRBV24-1 and TRBJ2-2, with D possibly called TRBD1 or TRBD2 (5 bases each). V shed 8 bases and J shed 6 bases, with 12 bases lying between them. Germline CDR1 reads KGHDR; CDR2 reads SFDVKD. The CDR3 sequence is 13 residues long. CDR3 amino acids: CATNTQGPGELFF. For the CDR3, the DNA is TGTGCCACCAATACCCAGGGACCCGGGGAGCTGTTTTTT.

This clonotype came up many times. The V and J genes are TRBV9 and TRBJ1-3; possible D gene TRBD1, 6 bases. There are 12 residues in the CDR3. Germline V gene sequence: CDR1 SGDLS, CDR2 YYNGEE. V was shortened by 3 bases and J by 8 bases, with 9 bases between the two germline ends. CDR3 DNA sequence: TGTGCCAGCAGCGGACAGGAGGACACCATATATTTT. This gives the protein CASSGQEDTIYF.

The rearrangement links TRBV7-8 to TRBJ2-2; D assignment may be TRBD1 or TRBD2 (6 bases each). Germline-derived CDR1 and CDR2 are SGHVS and FQNEAQ. The V end lost 5 bases, the J end lost 0 bases, and 13 bases lay between the germline ends. CDR3 size: 16 residues. The CDR3 region is CASSLRGGTNTGELFF. The DNA of the CDR3 is TGTGCCAGCAGCCTGAGAGGGGGGACGAACACCGGGGAGCTGTTTTTT.